A single sample is the source of the 32 T cell receptor beta chains below, sequenced in a study of blood T cells in healthy people across ages (dated by TCRdb to between 2015 and 2016). Library method: 5' RACE. Data came from an Illumina HiSeq 2500. A second PCR of roughly 6 to 12 cycles was performed with a sample-barcoded 5' primer and a J-beta primer mix. TCRdb itself trimmed the public reads at Q25 with fastp, ran MiXCR and retained productive beta chains. Rows matching on CDR3 protein sequence are summarized as one entry with the most common DNA and genes. The sample has almost 800,000 distinct CDR3 sequences on record, roughly 60% of them singletons. Roughly 22% of the sample is held by the ten biggest clonotypes. The sample consisted of blood. The receptors were gathered from a man aged 30 to 39 in good health.

This clonotype was picked up many times. V is TRBV9 and J is TRBJ2-3; tentatively, D is TRBD1 (5 bases). Trimming stripped 1 base from V and 2 bases from J, with 11 bases between. CDR3 length equals 15 residues. Germline assignment: CDR1 SGDLS and CDR2 YYNGEE. This CDR3 reads CASSVLQGFTDTQYF. In DNA form, the CDR3 reads TGTGCCAGCAGCGTATTGCAGGGTTTCACAGATACGCAGTATTTT.

This clonotype was observed once. CDR3 sequence: CASSLLRGQPGGYTF. CDR3 bases: TGTGCCAGCAGCTTATTAAGGGGACAGCCTGGGGGCTACACCTTC. V usage is TRBV7-9 and J usage is TRBJ1-2; TRBD1 agrees at 7 bases. Germline V gene data show CDR1 as SEHNR and CDR2 as FQNEAQ (reference sequence). V was pared by 2 bases and J by 8 bases, with 11 bases of the junction left unmatched. The CDR3 sequence is 15 residues long.

The V call is TRBV9, the J call TRBJ1-6, with 7 bases identical to TRBD1. This CDR3 region has 16 residues. CDR1 SGDLS and CDR2 YYNGEE come from the germline V gene. Germline trimming cut 4 bases from V and 0 bases from J; bases unmatched to any gene: 4. The CDR3 coding sequence is TGTGCCAGCAGCCAGGGGGTTAGCTCCTATAATTCACCCCTCCACTTT. It yields the protein CASSQGVSSYNSPLHF.

The V call is TRBV20-1, the J call TRBJ1-4, with TRBD1 matching over 7 bases. Losses at the gene ends were 6 bases for V and 8 bases for J; bases not matched to a gene: 9. Per the germline V gene, CDR1 is DFQATT and CDR2 is SNEGSKA (reference sequence). The CDR3 contains 13 residues. The CDR3 region has the DNA TGCAGTGCCCCGGGACAGATAAACGAAAAACTGTTTTTT. Protein: CSAPGQINEKLFF.

This clonotype was counted a few times. The chain couples TRBV6-5 to TRBJ1-2; a possible D gene is TRBD1 (5 bases). V lost 0 bases and J lost 8, with 13 bases in between. Germline V gives CDR1 MNHEY, CDR2 SVGAGI. The CDR3 contains 14 residues. Here the CDR3 DNA reads TGTGCCAGCAGTTACTCGGAGGGGTCAATGGGCTACACCTTC. This encodes CASSYSEGSMGYTF.

This clonotype has a handful of counts. V is TRBV10-3 and J is TRBJ2-5; D possibly corresponds to TRBD1 (6 bases). CDR1 is ENHRY and CDR2 is SYGVKD in the germline V gene. The CDR3 runs to 13 residues. V shed 6 bases and J shed 1 base, with 9 bases lying between them. The DNA of the CDR3 is TGTGCCATCAGGGACAGCCGCCAAGAGACCCAGTACTTC. It encodes CAIRDSRQETQYF.

The genes are TRBV6-6 and TRBJ2-7, with 10 positions matching TRBD1. This CDR3 is 15 amino acids long. Germline loops: CDR1 MNHNY, CDR2 SVGAGI (reference sequence). The V and J ends lost 5 bases and 0 bases, in that order; junction bases with no gene match: 4. This CDR3 reads CASSAGTGDSYEQYF. CDR3 DNA: TGTGCCAGCAGTGCCGGGACAGGGGACTCCTACGAGCAGTACTTC.

This clonotype was seen only once. The chain recombines TRBV18 with TRBJ2-1, with 10 bases fitting TRBD1. Germline CDR1 KGHSH, CDR2 LQKENI. The CDR3 spans 15 residues. V gave up 4 bases and J gave up 13 bases; unmatched junction bases: 13. CDR3 sequence: CASSRDRGRGETQFF. CDR3 DNA sequence: TGTGCCAGCTCACGGGACAGGGGACGGGGAGAGACCCAGTTCTTC.

This clonotype was seen a few times. The chain is built from TRBV20-1 and TRBJ1-5; D gene uncertain. V was clipped by 3 bases and J by 7 bases, with 19 bases between them. Germline CDR1 reads DFQATT; CDR2 reads SNEGSKA (reference sequence). The CDR3 spans 15 residues. CDR3 sequence: CSASPSRHPVQPQHF. The CDR3 region has the DNA TGCAGTGCTAGCCCCTCCCGTCATCCAGTACAGCCCCAGCATTTT.

The rearrangement uses TRBV12-3 or TRBV12-4 and TRBJ2-5, with 8 bases matching TRBD2. The J call may be mistaken, given a closer DNA end match to TRBJ2-7. This CDR3 has 14 amino acids. CDR3 coding DNA: TGTGCCAGCAGTTCCCCACTAGCGGCTGACGAGCAGTACTTC. Amino acid sequence: CASSSPLAADEQYF.

This chain uses TRBV7-2 with TRBJ2-5; D uncertain. This CDR3 region has 15 residues. Germline CDR1 reads SGHTA; CDR2 reads FQGNSA. Trimming pared 5 bases from V and 2 bases from J, leaving 15 bases between. The CDR3 DNA reads TGTGCCAGCAGCCGAACCAAGATTCCACAAGAGACCCAGTACTTC. It translates to CASSRTKIPQETQYF.

This clonotype was observed a few times. The chain recombines TRBV7-2 with TRBJ2-7; D gene ambiguous. CDR3 length equals 14 residues. With 1 base removed from V and 2 bases from J, the gap between germline ends came to 9 bases. The germline V gene has CDR1 SGHTA and CDR2 FQGNSA. CDR3 sequence reads: CASSLGVRTYEQYF. CDR3 in DNA: TGTGCCAGCAGCTTAGGGGTCCGAACCTACGAGCAGTACTTC.

V usage is TRBV4-1 and J usage is TRBJ2-1; TRBD2 is a possible D gene (6 bases). Germline lookup yields CDR1 MGHRA and CDR2 YSYEKL. V was clipped by 1 base and J by 6 bases, with 16 bases between them. The CDR3 is made up of 16 amino acids. The CDR3 DNA follows: TGCGCCAGCAGCCAAGTGACGGGCGCCGGGAGCAATGAGCAGTTCTTC. It is translated as CASSQVTGAGSNEQFF.

CDR3 sequence: CASSLLWDGDQQETQYF. CDR3 nucleotide sequence: TGTGCCAGCAGTTTATTGTGGGATGGCGACCAACAAGAGACCCAGTACTTC. This chain connects TRBV12-3 or TRBV12-4 to TRBJ2-5; D unclear. The CDR3 extends over 17 amino acids. The V end was cut by 2 bases, the J end by 2 bases, with 18 bases between.

This clonotype came up a few times. V gene TRBV7-2 combines with J gene TRBJ2-5; D might be TRBD1 (6 bases). Looked up from germline, CDR1 is SGHTA and CDR2 is FQGNSA. V lost 4 bases to trimming and J lost 13 bases, with 16 bases between them. The CDR3 runs to 12 residues. The CDR3 nucleotides are TGTGCCAGCAGCTCTTGGGTTGGACAGACGTACTTC. The encoded protein is CASSSWVGQTYF.

The chain recombines TRBV6-2 or TRBV6-3 with TRBJ2-7; 8 bases match TRBD2. This CDR3 is 15 amino acids long. The V segment lost 7 bases and the J segment 4 bases; nucleotides outside the gene matches: 12. Germline V gene data show CDR1 as MNHEY and CDR2 as SVGEGT. The CDR3 region is CASTQTSQRGYEQYF. The CDR3 nucleotides are TGTGCCAGCACCCAAACGTCCCAGCGGGGGTACGAGCAGTACTTC.

This clonotype was found many times. The CDR3 protein is CSVDRGVETQYF. CDR3 coding DNA: TGCAGCGTGGACAGGGGTGTCGAGACCCAGTACTTC. The chain has TRBV29-1 and TRBJ2-5; 9 nucleotides match TRBD1. V shed 6 bases and J 5 bases; nucleotides not matched to a gene: 4. The CDR3 extends over 12 amino acids. Per germline, CDR1 SQVTM and CDR2 ANQGSEA.

The table lists this clonotype with many counts. This rearrangement joins TRBV7-9 to TRBJ2-5; 10 positions match TRBD1. The V gene end was trimmed by 5 bases and the J gene end by 5 bases; junction bases not matched to a gene: 5. The germline V gene has CDR1 SEHNR and CDR2 FQNEAQ (reference sequence). The CDR3 contains 14 residues. CDR3: CASSPGQGKETQYF. Here the CDR3 DNA reads TGTGCCAGCAGCCCGGGACAGGGGAAGGAGACCCAGTACTTC. The variable domain in full, with the rest retrieved from reference TRBV7-9 and TRBJ2-5, is DTGVSQNPRHKITKRGQNVTFRCDPISEHNRLYWYRQTLGQGPEFLTYFQNEAQLEKSRLLSDRFSAERPKGSFSTLEIQRTEQGDSAMYLCASSPGQGKETQYFGPGTRLLVL.

The chain has TRBV13 and TRBJ2-1; 9 positions agree with TRBD2. Per germline, CDR1 PRHDT and CDR2 FYEKMQ (reference sequence). The CDR3 consists of 15 residues. Losses at the gene ends were 4 bases for V and 6 bases for J; bases not matched to a gene: 7. The CDR3 nucleotides read TGTGCCAGCAGCTATAGCGGGAGTGGTCCCAATGAGCAGTTCTTC. Encoded protein: CASSYSGSGPNEQFF.

This clonotype was counted only a few times. The rearrangement joins TRBV6-1 to TRBJ2-4, with D uncertain. The J call may be incorrect, as the DNA end agrees better with TRBJ2-7. Germline V gene data show CDR1 as MNHNS and CDR2 as SASEGT. This CDR3 comprises 14 residues. The CDR3 reads CASSPNPEPNEQYF. As DNA, the CDR3 is TGTGCCAGCAGTCCCAATCCCGAACCCAACGAGCAGTACTTC.

This clonotype occurred a few times. The rearrangement links TRBV11-2 to TRBJ2-7; either TRBD1 or TRBD2 may fit D (5 bases each). V was trimmed by 1 base and J by 7 bases, leaving 11 bases between them. The length of the CDR3 is 13 residues. The germline gives CDR1 SGHAT, CDR2 FQNNGV. The CDR3 loop is CASSLGPGREQYF. CDR3 DNA: TGTGCCAGCAGCTTAGGTCCAGGGAGAGAGCAGTACTTC.

This chain connects TRBV7-2 to TRBJ2-4, with 10 positions matching TRBD2. Near its end, the DNA agrees better with TRBJ2-5, so the J call may be wrong. Germline CDR1 and CDR2: SGHTA and FQGNSA. The CDR3 loop spans 18 amino acids. CDR3 sequence (DNA): TGTGCCAGCAGCACCCGGACTTTTAGCGGGGGGTTCCAAGAGACCCAGTACTTC. Translating gives CASSTRTFSGGFQETQYF.

To note about this clonotype: Compared with germline, one end of the junction differs, possibly owing to a read error. The chain recombines TRBV30 with TRBJ2-7; D is undetermined. Germline-derived CDR1 and CDR2 are GTSNPN and SVGIG (reference sequence). The CDR3 has 11 amino acids. CDR3 amino acids: CVWSPNYEQYF. The CDR3 DNA reads as TGTGTCTGGAGTCCGAACTACGAGCAGTACTTC.

This clonotype has only a few counts. The chain joins TRBV6-2 or TRBV6-3 to TRBJ1-5, with D possibly being TRBD1 (5 bases). V was pared by 6 bases and J by 4 bases, with 10 bases between. The germline CDR1 and CDR2 sequences are MNHEY and SVGEGT. This CDR3 is built from 13 residues. The CDR3 protein is CASRGGVNQPQHF. In nucleotides, the CDR3 is TGTGCCAGCAGGGGGGGGGTTAATCAGCCCCAGCATTTT.

Concerning this clonotype itself: A much larger clone differs from this one at a single base, so this may be a read error. This chain joins TRBV24-1 and TRBJ1-1, with D hard to call. Germline-derived CDR1 and CDR2 are KGHDR and SFDVKD. Trimming left V 4 bases short and J 5 bases short, with 13 bases between. The CDR3 is 14 amino acids. CDR3 nucleotide sequence: TGTGCCACCAGTGAGGAGCCGGCAGTTACTGAAGCTTTCTTT. It is translated as CATSEEPAVTEAFF.

The chain uses TRBV7-9 and TRBJ2-5; 7 nucleotides line up with TRBD1. Germline CDR1 reads SEHNR; CDR2 reads FQNEAQ (reference sequence). V shed 4 bases, J shed 4 bases, and the junction held 9 bases outside the gene matches. This CDR3 comprises 15 residues. The CDR3, as DNA: TGTGCCAGCAGCTCCCTGACAGGGCGAAGAGAGACCCAGTACTTC. Its protein is CASSSLTGRRETQYF.

The sample holds a few counts of this clonotype. This chain links TRBV5-6 with TRBJ1-2; a possible D gene is TRBD1 (5 bases). Between the trimmed V and J ends, which lost 8 bases and 0 bases, there was a span of 20 bases. CDR3 size: 16 residues. Germline values: CDR1 SGHDT, CDR2 YYEEEE. In DNA form, the CDR3 reads TGTGCCAGTGATACAGGAGGAGGAATCGCTAACTATGGCTACACCTTC. Translation gives CASDTGGGIANYGYTF.

About this clonotype itself: One junction end disagrees with the germline gene, perhaps due to a read error. V usage is TRBV7-9 and J usage is TRBJ1-4; D is unclear. Germline V gene sequence: CDR1 SEHNR, CDR2 FQNEAQ (reference sequence). The CDR3 extends over 12 amino acids. CDR3 DNA: TGTACCAGCAGCGCCATTAACGAAAAACTGTTTTTT. Encoded protein: CTSSAINEKLFF.

The chain combines TRBV11-2 with TRBJ2-1, with 9 bases matching TRBD2. The assigned J gene may be wrong: the sequence end matches TRBJ2-7 better. The CDR3 loop spans 14 amino acids. CDR1 SGHAT and CDR2 FQNNGV come from the germline V gene. The CDR3 DNA follows: TGTGCCAGCAGCTTGGCTAGCGGGGTCAATGAGCAGTACTTC. Its translation is CASSLASGVNEQYF.

This rearrangement joins TRBV20-1 to TRBJ2-1; the D gene is possibly TRBD2 (6 bases). Germline loops: CDR1 DFQATT, CDR2 SNEGSKA (reference sequence). This CDR3 has 16 residues. The V end was cut by 1 base, the J end by 0 bases, with 13 bases between. The CDR3 region has the DNA TGCAGTGCTAGAGTGATAGCGGCGAGCTCCTACAATGAGCAGTTCTTC. It translates to CSARVIAASSYNEQFF.

J is TRBJ2-7 and V is TRBV20-1, with D tentatively TRBD1 or TRBD2 (5 bases each). The length of the CDR3 is 14 residues. Trimming removed 6 bases at V and 6 bases at J, with 21 bases between. Germline V gene data show CDR1 as DFQATT and CDR2 as SNEGSKA (reference sequence). CDR3 region: CSAQLAGAPGEQYF. The CDR3 DNA reads TGCAGTGCGCAGCTTGCCGGGGCGCCTGGCGAGCAGTACTTC.

The chain uses TRBV29-1 and TRBJ1-2; TRBD1 is a possible D gene (5 bases). V shed 7 bases and J shed 4 bases, with 13 bases lying between them. CDR1 and CDR2 (germline): SQVTM, ANQGSEA. CDR3 length equals 12 residues. This CDR3 reads CSGGSQIYGYTF. The CDR3 bases are TGCAGCGGGGGCAGTCAGATCTATGGCTACACCTTC.